This T cell receptor beta chain was captured in a study of blood T cell repertoires in COVID-19. At the level of the study: The study drew acute and convalescent COVID-19 samples from the United States, Italy and Spain. PBMCs, B-cell-depleted T cells, or T cells provided the cDNA or gDNA that made up the material.

With 4 bases clipped from V and 2 bases from J, the junction kept 3 bases outside the gene matches. The CDR3 covers 15 residues. CDR1 and CDR2 from the germline V gene are SGHRS and YFSETQ. Method: immunoSEQ multiplex PCR; TCRdb's copy keeps in-frame clones and lacks some. The table records 200,000 to 300,000 clones, roughly 91% of them present only once. The chain combines TRBV5-1 with TRBJ2-6, with 7 nucleotides matching TRBD2. Sample: peripheral blood. This sequence originates from a middle-aged woman who had recovered from COVID-19. The CDR3 nucleotides read TGCGCCAGCAGCGCGGGGGTGGCTGGGGCCAACGTCCTGACTTTC. Its protein product is CASSAGVAGANVLTF.